The next 6 T cell receptor beta chains were all read from a single sample in a study of blood T cells in healthy people across ages. The second PCR ran 7 to 11 cycles with a sample-barcoded 5' primer and J-beta primers. TCRdb analysed the 5' RACE reads with MiXCR anew, one entry per CDR3 protein. The data show about 570,000 distinct CDR3 sequences, around a quarter seen once. These sequences were also reported in another study, on T cells of mothers and their children.

The sequenced material came from blood. The receptor set was obtained from a boy between 2 and 15 years old in good health.

The rearrangement uses TRBV14 and TRBJ2-7, with D perhaps TRBD1 or TRBD2 (5 bases each). Trimming removed 2 bases from V and 8 bases from J, with 16 bases in between. The germline V gene encodes CDR1 SGHDN and CDR2 FVKESK. The CDR3 sequence is 14 residues long. The CDR3 DNA is TGTGCCAGCAGCCAACAATGGCTGGGGGAAAAGCAGTACTTC. Translated: CASSQQWLGEKQYF.

This chain uses TRBV5-1 with TRBJ1-2; the D gene is possibly TRBD1 (5 bases). CDR1 SGHRS and CDR2 YFSETQ come from the germline V gene. The CDR3 length is 13 residues. Trimming left V 4 bases short and J 12 bases short, with 19 bases between. In DNA, the CDR3 is TGCGCCAGCAGCCTGGAGGGCCCAGGGTCCAACACCTTC. This gives the protein CASSLEGPGSNTF.

J is TRBJ2-5 and V is TRBV4-1; 7 nucleotides agree with TRBD1. CDR1 MGHRA and CDR2 YSYEKL come from the germline V gene. This CDR3 spans 12 amino acids. J was trimmed by 9 bases and V by 4 bases; bases with no gene match: 5. The CDR3 bases are TGCGCCAGCAGCCCGACAGGGATTTCCCAGTACTTC. Translation: CASSPTGISQYF.

The rearrangement links TRBV10-3 to TRBJ2-5; D unresolved. The V end was cut by 3 bases, the J end by 2 bases, with 10 bases between. Germline V gives CDR1 ENHRY, CDR2 SYGVKD. This CDR3 is built from 14 residues. The chain's CDR3 is CAISDPTDQETQYF. The CDR3 nucleotides are TGTGCCATCAGTGACCCGACGGATCAAGAGACCCAGTACTTC.

CDR3 in amino acids: CASSQERGFSGANVLTF. The CDR3 DNA sequence: TGCGCCAGCAGCCAAGAAAGAGGCTTCTCTGGGGCCAACGTCCTGACTTTC. The chain employs TRBV4-1 and TRBJ2-6; D not certain. The V gene lost 0 bases and the J gene lost 0 bases, with 9 bases spanning the gap. The CDR3 extends over 17 amino acids. CDR1 is MGHRA, CDR2 YSYEKL, per germline.

This clonotype was seen more than once but under ten times. The chain employs TRBV29-1 and TRBJ2-5; the D gene is possibly TRBD1 (5 bases). The J call is in doubt because the DNA end fits TRBJ2-7 better. This CDR3 is 12 amino acids long. Germline assignment: CDR1 SQVTM and CDR2 ANQGSEA. The CDR3 sequence is CSVQTAAYEQYF. The CDR3, as DNA: TGCAGCGTTCAGACAGCAGCCTACGAGCAGTACTTC.